The 21 T cell receptor beta chains in this list originate from one sample, sequenced in a study of blood T cell repertoires in COVID-19. Profiled with immunoSEQ multiplex PCR; TCRdb holds only in-frame clones, not every one. This sample carries about 300,000 clones, approximately 85% of them seen once, and the ten largest clones take 10% to 15%. The sample comprised peripheral blood. Receptors originate from a human donor in a cohort sampled during active COVID-19.

The rearrangement links TRBV28 to TRBJ1-6; D call uncertain. This CDR3 is built from 13 residues. CDR1 and CDR2 (germline): MDHEN, SYDVKM. V was shortened by 8 bases and J by 7 bases, with 12 bases between the two germline ends. The CDR3 bases are TGTGCCAGCGTGGGCAGGATAAATTCACCCCTCCACTTT. As protein: CASVGRINSPLHF.

CDR3 loop: CASSRSGTATNEKLFF. For the CDR3, the DNA is TGTGCCAGCAGCCGGTCGGGGACAGCAACTAATGAAAAACTGTTTTTT. The J gene is TRBJ1-4, the V gene TRBV6-2 or TRBV6-3, with TRBD1 identical over 7 bases. The CDR3 has 16 amino acids. CDR1 is MNHEY, CDR2 SVGEGT, per germline. After removal of 6 bases from V and 0 bases from J, the junction contained 7 bases not matched to a gene.

The chain recombines TRBV5-5 with TRBJ2-3; 7 nucleotides match TRBD1. The CDR3 extends over 15 amino acids. Looked up from germline, CDR1 is SGHKS and CDR2 is YYEKEE (reference sequence). V gave up 4 bases and J gave up 6 bases; unmatched junction bases: 11. The CDR3 DNA reads as TGTGCCAGCAGCCTGGGGACAGTGACCGGGGATACGCAGTATTTT. This codes for CASSLGTVTGDTQYF.

J is TRBJ2-3 and V is TRBV3-1 (or the pseudogene TRBV3-2); D might be TRBD2 (5 bases). The germline V gene encodes CDR1 LGHDT and CDR2 YNNKEL (reference sequence). V lost 0 bases to trimming and J lost 6 bases, with 10 bases between them. This CDR3 comprises 14 residues. CDR3 sequence: CASSQEVRGDTQYF. In DNA form, the CDR3 reads TGTGCCAGCAGCCAAGAGGTCAGAGGGGATACGCAGTATTTT.

There are a few counts of this clone. The rearrangement uses TRBV19 and TRBJ1-2; 8 bases fit TRBD1. With 3 bases clipped from V and 4 bases from J, the junction kept 4 bases outside the gene matches. Germline CDR1 and CDR2: LNHDA and SQIVND (reference sequence). This CDR3 is 14 amino acids long. CDR3 sequence (DNA): TGTGCCAGTAGTATCGGAGACAGGGGCTATGGCTACACCTTC. Protein: CASSIGDRGYGYTF.

This clone was counted between two and nine times. This chain connects TRBV19 to TRBJ2-7; 11 bases map to TRBD2. J gave up 3 bases and V 5 bases, and 6 bases lay outside the gene matches. There are 15 residues in the CDR3. The germline gives CDR1 LNHDA, CDR2 SQIVND (reference sequence). The CDR3 DNA reads as TGTGCCAGTAGTCCGACTAGCGGGGCTCGCTACGAGCAGTACTTC. Translation gives CASSPTSGARYEQYF.

The chain has TRBV18 and TRBJ2-1, with D uncertain. Trimming removed 0 bases at V and 9 bases at J, with 12 bases between. Germline V gene sequence: CDR1 KGHSH, CDR2 LQKENI. CDR3 length equals 14 residues. CDR3 DNA sequence: TGTGCCAGCTCACCACCGTTGAGGTCTGGTGAGCAGTTCTTC. It codes for CASSPPLRSGEQFF.

The genes are TRBV7-2 and TRBJ1-5, with a weak D call TRBD1 (6 bases). Germline V lookup: CDR1 SGHTA, CDR2 FQGNSA. V was pared by 5 bases and J by 5 bases, with 13 bases between. The length of the CDR3 is 14 residues. The CDR3 DNA is TGTGCCAGCAGCGCGGACAGATCCCATCAGCCCCAGCATTTT. Protein product: CASSADRSHQPQHF.

The gene calls are TRBV7-2 and TRBJ2-1, with 9 bases identical to TRBD1. Germline V gives CDR1 SGHTA, CDR2 FQGNSA. Losses at the gene ends were 4 bases for V and 10 bases for J; bases not matched to a gene: 8. The CDR3 totals 14 residues. The CDR3 sequence is CASSSGTGWKEQFF. In DNA, the CDR3 is TGTGCCAGCAGCTCCGGGACAGGGTGGAAGGAGCAGTTCTTC.

This chain links TRBV2 with TRBJ2-7; unclear D gene. CDR1 and CDR2 (germline): SNHLY, FYNNEI. V was shortened by 6 bases and J by 4 bases, with 10 bases between the two germline ends. This CDR3 region has 12 residues. The CDR3 DNA follows: TGTGCCAGCAGACCGGGTCTTTACGAGCAGTACTTC. Amino acid sequence: CASRPGLYEQYF.

This chain links TRBV6-1 with TRBJ2-7; 9 nucleotides match TRBD2. J lost 10 bases, V lost 2 bases, and 9 bases had no gene match. The CDR3 contains 14 residues. CDR1 and CDR2 from the germline V gene are MNHNS and SASEGT. CDR3 DNA sequence: TGTGCCAGCAGTGAAACGGTAGCGGGAGAGGCACAGTACTTC. Translated: CASSETVAGEAQYF.

The rearrangement links TRBV28 to TRBJ2-1; D perhaps matches TRBD2 (6 bases). Germline CDR1 and CDR2: MDHEN and SYDVKM. The CDR3 covers 16 residues. V was pared by 6 bases and J by 0 bases, with 15 bases between. This chain's CDR3 is CASSGVAGSSYNEQFF. CDR3 nucleotide sequence: TGTGCCAGCAGCGGTGTTGCGGGGAGCTCCTACAATGAGCAGTTCTTC.

The chain carries TRBV18 and TRBJ2-1; 13 bases agree with TRBD2. CDR1 and CDR2 from the germline V gene are KGHSH and LQKENI. This CDR3 is 17 amino acids long. V dropped 3 bases and J dropped 0; count of bases not matched to a gene: 2. The CDR3 loop is CASSPRTSGSSYNEQFF. CDR3 nucleotides: TGTGCCAGCTCACCTAGGACTAGCGGGAGCTCCTACAATGAGCAGTTCTTC.

The V and J genes are TRBV30 and TRBJ1-3, with 10 bases matching TRBD1. In germline, CDR1 is GTSNPN, CDR2 SVGIG (reference sequence). The ends lost 1 base at V and 6 bases at J; junction bases unmatched: 3. This CDR3 has 14 amino acids. CDR3 in DNA: TGTGCCTGGAGTGGACAGGGGGCCGAAAACACCATATATTTT. This gives the protein CAWSGQGAENTIYF.

This clone was found once. V is TRBV2 and J is TRBJ2-3; 9 bases align to TRBD2. CDR1 and CDR2 (germline): SNHLY, FYNNEI. V lost 7 bases and J lost 4; bases outside the gene matches: 6. CDR3 size: 14 residues. The DNA for the CDR3 is TGTGCCAGCATGCCGAGACTAGCGGCAGATACGCAGTATTTT. Translated, it gives CASMPRLAADTQYF. The whole variable domain, filled in from reference TRBV2 and TRBJ2-3, reads EPEVTQTPSHQVTQMGQEVILRCVPISNHLYFYWYRQILGQKVEFLVSFYNNEISEKSEIFDDQFSVERPDGSNFTLKIRSTKLEDSAMYFCASMPRLAADTQYFGPGTRLTVL.

J is TRBJ2-1 and V is TRBV6-5, with 9 bases that match TRBD2. The V and J ends lost 8 bases and 6 bases, in that order; junction bases with no gene match: 11. The CDR3 spans 15 residues. In germline, CDR1 is MNHEY, CDR2 SVGAGI. The CDR3 region has the DNA TGTGCCAGCTTCTCGCTAGCGGGATCCGGCAATGAGCAGTTCTTC. Translation: CASFSLAGSGNEQFF.

The chain has TRBV5-4 and TRBJ2-4, with a weak D call TRBD2 (7 bases). Trimming shortened V by 2 bases and J by 8 bases, and 17 bases separated the two germline ends. The CDR3 length is 15 residues. Germline loops: CDR1 SGHNT, CDR2 YYREEE (reference sequence). CDR3 in amino acids: CASSFQRGAGDIQYF. As DNA, the CDR3 is TGTGCCAGCAGCTTCCAACGGGGGGCGGGAGACATTCAGTACTTC.

The chain combines TRBV2 with TRBJ2-2; 7 nucleotides agree with TRBD2. V lost 8 bases to trimming and J lost 6 bases; unmatched junction nucleotides: 9. The germline gives CDR1 SNHLY, CDR2 FYNNEI. CDR3 length equals 14 residues. CDR3 sequence: CASQRLAYAGELFF. The CDR3 DNA reads as TGTGCCAGCCAAAGACTAGCTTACGCCGGGGAGCTGTTTTTT.

J is TRBJ1-4 and V is TRBV24-1; a possible D gene is TRBD1 (5 bases). V lost 4 bases and J 11 bases, leaving 22 bases between the germline ends. CDR3 length: 16 amino acids. Germline V lookup: CDR1 KGHDR, CDR2 SFDVKD. CDR3 loop: CATSDNAGPRGGKLFF. CDR3 nucleotides: TGTGCCACCAGTGACAACGCTGGGCCTAGGGGAGGGAAACTGTTTTTT.

This chain joins TRBV7-9 and TRBJ2-5; maybe TRBD1 (5 bases). The CDR3 runs to 15 residues. V was clipped by 7 bases and J by 1 base, with 16 bases between them. Germline-derived CDR1 and CDR2 are SEHNR and FQNEAQ (reference sequence). The CDR3 sequence: CASTFRGGRQETQYF. The CDR3 DNA is TGTGCCAGCACCTTTAGGGGTGGGCGCCAAGAGACCCAGTACTTC.

The chain couples TRBV27 to TRBJ1-1; no definite D call. CDR3 length: 12 residues. The germline CDR1 and CDR2 sequences are MNHEY and SMNVEV (reference sequence). V was trimmed by 3 bases and J by 1 base, leaving 3 bases between them. DNA for the CDR3: TGTGCCAGCAGTTTTCGGAACACTGAAGCTTTCTTT. It specifies CASSFRNTEAFF.